A single sample is the source of the 15 T cell receptor beta chains below, sequenced in a study of T cells in Graves' hyperthyroidism and ophthalmopathy. Amplification of TCR beta CDR3 regions was performed using RNA transcripts as template. Researchers ran a first-round RT-PCR on the TCR CDR3 using the HTBI primer set. TCRdb called the multiplex PCR reads again in MiXCR, with one record for every CDR3 protein. The sample includes under 550,000 distinct CDR3 sequences, around 20% of them seen just once. Sequences were obtained from blood. Receptor source: a middle-aged man with Graves' ophthalmopathy.

This clonotype was detected many times. The chain joins TRBV7-2 to TRBJ2-7; D may match TRBD1 or TRBD2 (6 bases each). The CDR3 is made up of 15 amino acids. The germline V and J ends were trimmed by 5 bases and 3 bases, with 17 bases remaining between them. Germline V CDR1 and CDR2: SGHTA, FQGNSA. The DNA of the CDR3 is TGTGCCAGCAGCCCGGACTGGGGGGCCAGCTACGAGCAGTACTTC. It yields the protein CASSPDWGASYEQYF.

There are many counts of this clonotype. The rearrangement links TRBV12-3 or TRBV12-4 to TRBJ1-1, with D maybe TRBD1 (5 bases). V shed 6 bases and J shed 10 bases, with 18 bases lying between them. The CDR3 is 13 residues long. In DNA, the CDR3 is TGTGCCAGCAGCAGCGGAGACCCAAGGGGAGCTTTCTTT. It specifies CASSSGDPRGAFF.

The chain recombines TRBV28 with TRBJ2-5; TRBD2 might be the D (7 bases). Germline V gene lookup returns CDR1 MDHEN and CDR2 SYDVKM. The CDR3 spans 13 residues. The V end was cut by 3 bases, the J end by 6 bases, with 11 bases between. The CDR3 region has the DNA TGTGCCAGCAGTTTCCGGGGGGCGAAGACCCAGTACTTC. Protein sequence: CASSFRGAKTQYF.

The rearrangement joins TRBV2 to TRBJ2-5; 8 bases align to TRBD1. Germline V gene sequence: CDR1 SNHLY, CDR2 FYNNEI. Trimming cost V 6 bases and J 5 bases; bases outside gene matches: 14. The CDR3 has 16 residues. CDR3 region: CASRGYNRGMMETQYF. Here the CDR3 DNA reads TGTGCCAGCAGAGGCTATAACAGGGGGATGATGGAGACCCAGTACTTC.

This clonotype was counted at least ten times. This sequence joins TRBV27 and TRBJ2-2, with no clear D. Germline CDR1 is MNHEY and CDR2 is SMNVEV (reference sequence). This CDR3 has 12 amino acids. Trimming shortened V by 5 bases and J by 4 bases, and 5 bases separated the two germline ends. CDR3 nucleotides: TGTGCCAGCAGTGGTGTCACCGGGGAGCTGTTTTTT. Its translation: CASSGVTGELFF.

This sequence joins TRBV30 and TRBJ2-3; D may be TRBD1 (6 bases). There are 17 residues in the CDR3. Germline V gene data show CDR1 as GTSNPN and CDR2 as SVGIG (reference sequence). V gave up 0 bases and J gave up 1 base, with 17 bases separating them. CDR3 DNA sequence: TGTGCCTGGAGTGTACGACAGGACTGGTGGGGCACAGATACGCAGTATTTT. It specifies CAWSVRQDWWGTDTQYF. Looking up the rest from reference TRBV30 and TRBJ2-3 gives the full variable domain: SQTIHQWPATLVQPVGSPLSLECTVEGTSNPNLYWYRQAAGRGLQLLFYSVGIGQISSEVPQNLSASRPQDRQFILSSKKLLLSDSGFYLCAWSVRQDWWGTDTQYFGPGTRLTVL.

Only a few counts were recorded for this clonotype. J is TRBJ2-6 and V is TRBV18; the D is unclear. The CDR3 has 19 residues. V shed 6 bases and J shed 1 base, with 22 bases lying between them. The germline V gene has CDR1 KGHSH and CDR2 LQKENI. The CDR3 region is CASSNLPSGDPSGANVLTF. For the CDR3, the DNA is TGTGCCAGCTCCAACCTCCCTTCAGGTGACCCGTCTGGGGCCAACGTCCTGACTTTC.

This clonotype has at least ten counts. This chain connects TRBV30 to TRBJ2-5; no definite D call. V was shortened by 0 bases and J by 5 bases, with 7 bases between the two germline ends. Germline values: CDR1 GTSNPN, CDR2 SVGIG (reference sequence). The CDR3 runs 12 residues. The CDR3 DNA follows: TGTGCCTGGAGTGTAAAGGGCGAGACCCAGTACTTC. Its protein is CAWSVKGETQYF.

This clonotype came up a few times. V gene TRBV10-3 combines with J gene TRBJ1-3, with a weak D call TRBD1 (6 bases). The CDR3 is made up of 13 amino acids. V shed 10 bases and J shed 0 bases, with 10 bases lying between them. Germline V CDR1 and CDR2: ENHRY, SYGVKD. This chain's CDR3 is CATTGNSGNTIYF. CDR3 DNA sequence: TGTGCCACCACAGGGAACTCTGGAAACACCATATATTTT.

The table lists this clonotype with many counts. This chain links TRBV7-2 with TRBJ2-7; 15 bases agree with TRBD2. The V segment lost 4 bases and the J segment 6 bases; nucleotides outside the gene matches: 1. The CDR3 has 14 amino acids. Germline loops: CDR1 SGHTA, CDR2 FQGNSA. The CDR3 DNA follows: TGTGCCAGCAGCTCGGGACTAGCGGGAGGCGAGCAGTACTTC. Translating it yields CASSSGLAGGEQYF.

V and J are TRBV7-2 and TRBJ2-2, with 9 positions matching TRBD2. The length of the CDR3 is 15 residues. With V trimmed by 5 bases and J by 4 bases, 5 bases remained unmatched. Germline values: CDR1 SGHTA, CDR2 FQGNSA. The CDR3 loop reads CASSQEAGGTGELFF. In DNA, the CDR3 is TGTGCCAGCAGCCAAGAAGCGGGAGGCACCGGGGAGCTGTTTTTT.

V and J are TRBV2 and TRBJ2-5, with D possibly called TRBD1 or TRBD2 (5 bases each). The CDR3 length is 15 residues. Trimming took off 8 bases at V and 0 bases at J, with 16 bases between the two ends. Germline CDR1 SNHLY, CDR2 FYNNEI. The DNA of the CDR3 is TGTGCCAGCGGCCAAGAGTGGGACCACCAAGAGACCCAGTACTTC. It encodes CASGQEWDHQETQYF.

The table lists this clonotype with a few counts. The V gene is TRBV7-8, the J gene TRBJ2-2; 14 nucleotides line up with TRBD2. In germline, CDR1 is SGHVS, CDR2 FQNEAQ. The V gene end was trimmed by 6 bases and the J gene end by 1 base; junction bases not matched to a gene: 10. The CDR3 is 19 residues long. CDR3 sequence: CASSTSGLAGVLNTGELFF. The CDR3 DNA is TGTGCCAGCAGTACCTCGGGACTAGCGGGAGTACTGAACACCGGGGAGCTGTTTTTT. The full variable domain, rest sourced from reference TRBV7-8 and TRBJ2-2, is GAGVSQSPRYKVAKRGQDVALRCDPISGHVSLFWYQQALGQGPEFLTYFQNEAQLDKSGLPSDRFFAERPEGSVSTLKIQRTQQEDSAVYLCASSTSGLAGVLNTGELFFGEGSRLTVL.

As to this clonotype: Relative to the germline gene, one junction end is altered; a read error may explain this. The V and J genes are TRBV30 and TRBJ2-7; 9 nucleotides align to TRBD1. Germline V gene lookup returns CDR1 GTSNPN and CDR2 SVGIG (reference sequence). This CDR3 is built from 18 residues. The CDR3 nucleotides are TGTGCCGGGAGCTGGGGGACCCTGGACAGGGGTTATGGGTACGAGCAGTACTTC. Its protein is CAGSWGTLDRGYGYEQYF.

This rearrangement joins TRBV7-2 to TRBJ2-7, with D perhaps given as TRBD1 or TRBD2 (6 bases each). Germline CDR1 reads SGHTA; CDR2 reads FQGNSA. This CDR3 has 16 residues. Between the trimmed V and J ends, which lost 5 bases and 4 bases, there was a span of 21 bases. The CDR3 loop is CASSPPPGDFKYEQYF. CDR3 nucleotides: TGTGCCAGCAGCCCGCCGCCAGGGGACTTTAAATACGAGCAGTACTTC. The variable domain in full, completed from reference TRBV7-2 and TRBJ2-7, reads GAGVSQSPSNKVTEKGKDVELRCDPISGHTALYWYRQSLGQGLEFLIYFQGNSAPDKSGLPSDRFSAERTGGSVSTLTIQRTQQEDSAVYLCASSPPPGDFKYEQYFGPGTRLTVT.